Below, one T cell receptor (beta chain) is given with its context. This entry comes from a study of cytomegalovirus exposure and HLA in healthy donors. CDR3 length: 14 residues. The ends lost 5 bases at V and 1 base at J; junction bases unmatched: 1. In germline, CDR1 is MNHEY, CDR2 SVGAGI. PCR was performed using 60 Vbeta and 13 Jbeta primers. Sequencing used immunoSEQ multiplex PCR; TCRdb keeps in-frame clones, though not all of them. This listing includes around 140,000 clones. Sequences were obtained from PBMCs. The chain uses TRBV6-5 and TRBJ2-2; 7 bases agree with TRBD1. The source is a man younger than 30 in good health and CMV-seronegative. The DNA of the CDR3 is TGTGCCAGCAGTAGGGACAGGAACACCGGGGAGCTGTTTTTT. It codes for CASSRDRNTGELFF.